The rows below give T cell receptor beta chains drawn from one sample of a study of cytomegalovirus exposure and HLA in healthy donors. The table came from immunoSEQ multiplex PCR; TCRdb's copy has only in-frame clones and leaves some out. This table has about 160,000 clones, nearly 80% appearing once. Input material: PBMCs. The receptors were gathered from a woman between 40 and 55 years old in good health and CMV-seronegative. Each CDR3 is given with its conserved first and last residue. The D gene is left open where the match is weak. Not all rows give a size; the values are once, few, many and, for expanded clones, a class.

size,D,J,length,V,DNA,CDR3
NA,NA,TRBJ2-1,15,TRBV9,TGTGCCAGCAGCGTAGGAGGGGGGGCCGCCAATGAGCAGTTCTTC,CASSVGGGAANEQFF
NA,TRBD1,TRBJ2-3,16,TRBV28,TGTGCCAGCAGCACTAACCGGGACAGGTTGACAGATACGCAGTATTTT,CASSTNRDRLTDTQYF
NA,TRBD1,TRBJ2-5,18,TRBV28,TGTGCCAGCAGTTTATGGGACAGGGAAAGGATAGGGAAAGAGACCCAGTACTTC,CASSLWDRERIGKETQYF
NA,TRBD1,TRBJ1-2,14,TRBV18,TGTGCCAGCTCACCCTCGGGGACAGGGTATGGCTACACCTTC,CASSPSGTGYGYTF
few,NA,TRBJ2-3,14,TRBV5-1,TGCGCCAGCAGCGCCTCTAGCGGCACAGATACGCAGTATTTT,CASSASSGTDTQYF
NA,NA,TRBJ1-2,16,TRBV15,TGTGCCACCAGTTCCCCTTCCGGACAGCTAGTTTATGGCTACACCTTC,CATSSPSGQLVYGYTF
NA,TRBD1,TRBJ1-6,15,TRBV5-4,TGTGCCAGCAGCTTCGCCGGACAGGGTAATTCACCCCTCCACTTT,CASSFAGQGNSPLHF
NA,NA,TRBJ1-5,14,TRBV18,TGTGCCAGCTCTCTGGGGGGGAGCAATCAGCCCCAGCATTTT,CASSLGGSNQPQHF
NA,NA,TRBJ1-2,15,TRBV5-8,TGTGCCAGCAGCTCTCTGTACGGCTTTGAGGTCTTCTACACCTTC,CASSSLYGFEVFYTF
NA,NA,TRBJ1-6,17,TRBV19,TGTGCCAGTAGTCCACGACAGAGTACCTCTGCCAGCTCACCCCTCCACTTT,CASSPRQSTSASSPLHF
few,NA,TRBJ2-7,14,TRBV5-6,TGTGCCAGCAGCCCCGGTGGAGGCACCTACGAGCAGTACTTC,CASSPGGGTYEQYF
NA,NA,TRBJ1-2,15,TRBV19,TGTGCCAGTAGTATCCCATGGGGGAGGGGCTATGGCTACACCTTC,CASSIPWGRGYGYTF
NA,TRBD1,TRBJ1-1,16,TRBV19,TGTGCCAGTAGTATCCGTTCCGTTACAGGGGTCACTGAAGCTTTCTTT,CASSIRSVTGVTEAFF
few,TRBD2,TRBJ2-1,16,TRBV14,TGTGCCAGCAGCCAAGGGCGGCTAGCGGGGGGCGATGAGCAGTTCTTC,CASSQGRLAGGDEQFF
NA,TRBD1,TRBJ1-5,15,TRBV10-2,TGCGCCAGCAGTGACGGGACAGGGTACAATCAGCCCCAGCATTTT,CASSDGTGYNQPQHF